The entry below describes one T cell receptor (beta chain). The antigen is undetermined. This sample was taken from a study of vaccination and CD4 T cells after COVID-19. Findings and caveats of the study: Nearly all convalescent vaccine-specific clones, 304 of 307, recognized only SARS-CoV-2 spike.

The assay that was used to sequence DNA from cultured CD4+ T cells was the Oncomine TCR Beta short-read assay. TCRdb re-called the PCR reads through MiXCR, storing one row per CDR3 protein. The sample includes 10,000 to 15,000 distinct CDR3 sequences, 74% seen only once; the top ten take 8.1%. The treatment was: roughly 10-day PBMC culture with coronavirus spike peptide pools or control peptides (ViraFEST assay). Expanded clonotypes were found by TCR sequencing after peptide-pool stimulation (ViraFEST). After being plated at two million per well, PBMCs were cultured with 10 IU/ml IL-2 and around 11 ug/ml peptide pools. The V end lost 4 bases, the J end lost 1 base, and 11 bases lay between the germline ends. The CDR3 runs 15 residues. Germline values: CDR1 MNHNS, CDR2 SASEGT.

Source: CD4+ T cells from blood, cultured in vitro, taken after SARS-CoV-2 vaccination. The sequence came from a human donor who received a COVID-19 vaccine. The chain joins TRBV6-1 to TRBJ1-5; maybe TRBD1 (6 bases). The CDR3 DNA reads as TGTGCCAGCAGTGCTACTACAGGGAGCAATCAGCCCCAGCATTTT. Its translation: CASSATTGSNQPQHF.